The clone carrying this TCR beta chain was detected a few times. This specimen comes from a study of T cell clones after liver transplantation. The overall study: Apart from a few HCV-positive recipients, transplants were for non-autoimmune, non-viral reasons.

Sequencing was performed with immunoSEQ multiplex PCR; in TCRdb, only in-frame clones are kept and a portion is missing. The data contain 50,000 to 60,000 clones, over 60% of them singletons. Per germline, CDR1 PRHDT and CDR2 FYEKMQ (reference sequence). J gave up 10 bases and V 1 base, and 7 bases lay outside the gene matches. The CDR3 has 15 amino acids. The clonotype comes from a human patient who received a liver transplant. Some T cells may have originated in the graft donor. The chain carries TRBV13 and TRBJ2-1; TRBD2 matches 10 bases. Sequencing used CD4+ T cells from blood, obtained at the 22-month timepoint. This CDR3 reads CASSLEAGGPREQFF. As DNA, the CDR3 is TGTGCCAGCAGCTTAGAAGCGGGGGGGCCAAGGGAGCAGTTCTTC. The full variable domain, completed using reference TRBV13 and TRBJ2-1, is AAGVIQSPRHLIKEKRETATLKCYPIPRHDTVYWYQQGPGQDPQFLISFYEKMQSDKGSIPDRFSAQQFSDYHSELNMSSLELGDSALYFCASSLEAGGPREQFFGPGTRLTVL.